This TCR beta chain was found in a study of identical twins. General observations from the study: Its conclusions, products of cross-sectional statistical analysis, did not come from following the same donors. Models underestimated out-of-frame TCR alpha sharing in monozygotic twins.

Unique molecular identifiers were present on the cDNA, and a universal primer site came from template switching. TCRdb processed the 5' RACE reads anew with MiXCR; each CDR3 protein has one entry. Here the sample spans around 510,000 distinct CDR3 sequences, 14% being singletons. All donors were healthy, and all were Caucasian. This clonotype came up many times. Antigen: not known. The sample was also reused in another study, on yellow fever vaccine responses in identical twins.

This clonotype was obtained from a woman younger than 30 in good health. Sequences were obtained from CD4+ T cells sorted from blood.

CDR3 coding DNA: TGTGCCAGCAGCCAAGGGGCGGCGAACACTGAAGCTTTCTTT. Translating gives CASSQGAANTEAFF. The chain combines TRBV4-2 with TRBJ1-1; D is unclear. The CDR3 has 14 residues. Between the trimmed V and J ends, which lost 1 base and 1 base, there was a span of 7 bases. In germline, CDR1 is LGHNA, CDR2 YNFKEQ.